This note documents a single TCR beta chain sequence. Germline V CDR1 and CDR2: LGHNT, FRNRAP. The CDR3 contains 13 residues. Trimming removed 0 bases at V and 9 bases at J, with 9 bases between. The sample is drawn from a study of blood T cell repertoires in COVID-19. Study summary: T cells, B-cell-depleted T cells, or PBMCs provided the cDNA or gDNA that served as material.

Repertoires were generated with immunoSEQ multiplex PCR, while TCRdb's copy carries only in-frame clones and drops some. The table lists 250,000 to 350,000 clones, about nine tenths of them singletons. This sequence joins TRBV12-5 and TRBJ2-1; D uncertain. The source material was peripheral blood. The sequence was obtained from a young man with active or convalescent COVID-19. CDR3: CASGLVAFGEQFF. In nucleotides, the CDR3 is TGTGCTAGTGGTTTGGTAGCGTTCGGTGAGCAGTTCTTC. Looking up the rest from reference TRBV12-5 and TRBJ2-1 gives the full variable domain: DARVTQTPRHKVTEMGQEVTMRCQPILGHNTVFWYRQTMMQGLELLAYFRNRAPLDDSGMPKDRFSAEMPDATLATLKIQPSEPRDSAVYFCASGLVAFGEQFFGPGTRLTVL.